Described below is a single T cell receptor (beta chain) sequence and its context. The specificity of this receptor is unknown. No qualities accompany the bases; no much larger clone lies one base away. TCRbeta CDR3 regions were amplified from genomic DNA by means of the immunoSEQ Assay, a bias-controlled multiplex PCR. For the original study's pipeline: Nucleated cell counts per sample were estimated from amplification of reference gene primers within the assay. Sequence reads were collapsed and filtered to measure the absolute abundance of every unique TCRbeta CDR3 rearrangement. For each sample, productive Simpson clonality was calculated as the square root of Simpson's diversity index across productive rearrangements. Imported from immuneACCESS, the table was reduced by TCRdb to in-frame sequences with V and J called. These copies leave out some clones; in studies compared against another copy, an unresolved V gene accounts for under half, and the cause of the remainder is not known. The DNA gave D and trimming, while V, J and clone size come from that table. The sample includes more than 45,000 clones, with 85% to 90% observed a single time. The ten most abundant clones make up about 27% of the sample.

The entry originates in a study of blood T cell repertoires in COVID-19 (dated by TCRdb to about 2020). With regard to the full study: The collaborator samples originated in the United States, Italy and Spain and spanned the acute and convalescent phases of COVID-19. The prospective study material was composed of cDNA or gDNA derived from T cells, B-cell-depleted T cells, or PBMCs. Deeply sampled blood TCRbeta repertoires from subjects exposed to, actively infected with, or recovered from COVID-19 were included in the dataset. A freely available public database, intended as a resource for researchers studying the immune response to SARS-CoV-2, is where the repertoires were released. The samples were drawn from two sources: the first 160 participants of the ongoing ImmuneRACE study, and 950 to 1,500 subjects contributed by 6 global collaborators. Nearly every sample came with metadata listing a de-identified subject ID, COVID-19 status, age in years and sex. Where HLA class I and class II types were available, the types were taken from metadata supplied by the sample provider, not from assay-based typing.

The collaborating institutions used their own protocols to collect whole blood in K2EDTA tubes. For TCRbeta analysis, collaborators shipped samples in one of three forms: frozen whole blood, isolated PBMCs, or DNA extracted from either of those sample types. The cysteine opens and the phenylalanine closes a CDR3 of 13 amino acids. Only the CDR3 region is kept as DNA, spanning 39 bases read in frame from base 1. Taken from the germline V gene (reference sequence), the CDR1 and CDR2 loops are GTSNPN and SVGIG. The V end gives up 4 bases and the J end 16 bases, leaving 15 bases in the junction not matched to a gene. Broad study findings and their caveats: The quantity of clinical and demographic metadata differed by source and by participant and was supplied without curation.

What was sequenced was peripheral blood. The receptor comes from a human donor in a cohort sampled during active COVID-19. Recombination connected TRBV30 to TRBJ2-1, with TRBD2 identical over 8 junction bases. The bases read TGTGCCTGGATCCTTACTTCTAGCGGGTCTACCTTCTTC. The encoded protein is CAWILTSSGSTFF.